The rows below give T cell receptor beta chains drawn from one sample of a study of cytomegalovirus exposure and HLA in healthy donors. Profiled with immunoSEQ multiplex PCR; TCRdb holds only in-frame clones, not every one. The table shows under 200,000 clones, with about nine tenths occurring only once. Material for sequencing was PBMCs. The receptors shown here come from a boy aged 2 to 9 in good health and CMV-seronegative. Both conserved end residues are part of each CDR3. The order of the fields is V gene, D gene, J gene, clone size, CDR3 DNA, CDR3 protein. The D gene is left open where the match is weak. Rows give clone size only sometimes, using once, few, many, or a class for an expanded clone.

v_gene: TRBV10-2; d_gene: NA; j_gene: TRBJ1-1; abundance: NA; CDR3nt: TGCGCCAGCAGTGAAAATTGGGTCGGAGGAGAAGCTTTCTTT; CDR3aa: CASSENWVGGEAFF
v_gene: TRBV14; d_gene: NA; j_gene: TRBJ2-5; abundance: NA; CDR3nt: TGTGCCAGCAGCCCCCTGGACTCGTACCAAGAGACCCAGTACTTC; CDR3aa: CASSPLDSYQETQYF
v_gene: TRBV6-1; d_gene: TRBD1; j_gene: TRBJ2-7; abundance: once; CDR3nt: TGTGCCAGCAGTCCCCGGGACAGTACCTACGAGCAGTACTTC; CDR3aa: CASSPRDSTYEQYF
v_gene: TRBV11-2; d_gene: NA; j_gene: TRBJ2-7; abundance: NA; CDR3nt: TGTGCCAGCAGCACTGACAGGAATAGCTACGAGCAGTACTTC; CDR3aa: CASSTDRNSYEQYF
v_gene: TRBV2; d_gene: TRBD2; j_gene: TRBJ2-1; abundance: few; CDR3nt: TGTGCCAGCAGCGGGACTAGCGGCGCAGGAGAGCAGTTCTTC; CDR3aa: CASSGTSGAGEQFF
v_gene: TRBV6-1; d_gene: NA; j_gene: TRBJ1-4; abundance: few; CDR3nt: TGTGCCAGCGTTCTGACAGGTTCTAATGAAAAACTGTTTTTT; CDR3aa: CASVLTGSNEKLFF
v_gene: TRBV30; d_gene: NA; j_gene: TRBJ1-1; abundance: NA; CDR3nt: TGTGCCTGGAGCTTTCGTACTGGAGGGAACACTGAAGCTTTCTTT; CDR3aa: CAWSFRTGGNTEAFF
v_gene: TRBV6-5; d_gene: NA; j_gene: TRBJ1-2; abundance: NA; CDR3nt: TGTGCCAGCAGTTACTTCGGGTATGGCTACACCTTC; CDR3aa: CASSYFGYGYTF
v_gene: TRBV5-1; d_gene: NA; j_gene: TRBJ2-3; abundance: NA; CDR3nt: TGCGCCAGCAGCTTGGGTCCTCCTTCAGCAGATACGCAGTATTTT; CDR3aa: CASSLGPPSADTQYF
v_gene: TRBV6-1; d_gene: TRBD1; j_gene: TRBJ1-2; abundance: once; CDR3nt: TGTGCCAGCAGTGTCCGGGACAGGGGGCGGGTTGGCTACACCTTC; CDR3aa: CASSVRDRGRVGYTF
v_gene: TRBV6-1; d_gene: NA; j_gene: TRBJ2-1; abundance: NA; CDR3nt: TGTGCCAGCAGTGAACCTGCTAACAATGAGCAGTTCTTC; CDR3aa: CASSEPANNEQFF
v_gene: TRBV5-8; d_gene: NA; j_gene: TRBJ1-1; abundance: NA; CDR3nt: TGTGCCAGCAGACCGAACCCAGTATTTGCGGGGGGGCGGACTGAAGCTTTCTTT; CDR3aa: CASRPNPVFAGGRTEAFF
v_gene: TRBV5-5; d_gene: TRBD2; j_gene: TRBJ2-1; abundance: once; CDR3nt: TGTGCCAGCAGCTTGGGCGGGGGGGAGCAGTTCTTC; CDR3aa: CASSLGGGEQFF
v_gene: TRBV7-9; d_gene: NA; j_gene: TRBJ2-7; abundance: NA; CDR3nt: TGTGCCAGCAGCCGACCAAGCGCCTACGAGCAGTACTTC; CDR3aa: CASSRPSAYEQYF
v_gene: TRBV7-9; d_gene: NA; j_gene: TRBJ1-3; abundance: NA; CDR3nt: TGTGCCAGCAGCTTAGTGGGCCCCTCTGGAAACACCATATATTTT; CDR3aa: CASSLVGPSGNTIYF